The 7 T cell receptor beta chains listed next were all sequenced from one sample in a study of blood T cell repertoires in COVID-19. Sequencing used immunoSEQ multiplex PCR; TCRdb keeps in-frame clones, though not all of them. Of about 270,000 clones in the sample, 75% to 90% were seen once. Sequencing used PBMCs or T cells enriched from blood (not recorded which). These receptors originate from a woman aged 25-40 years with acute COVID-19.

This clone has more than one count but fewer than ten. V is TRBV5-1 and J is TRBJ2-2, with D possibly being TRBD1 (7 bases). Germline V gene lookup returns CDR1 SGHRS and CDR2 YFSETQ. This CDR3 region has 17 residues. Deletions cut 4 bases from V and 4 bases from J, with 20 bases between. CDR3 DNA sequence: TGCGCCAGCAGCCAGGGGGTTTCGGGAGCCCCCACCGGGGAGCTGTTTTTT. Residues: CASSQGVSGAPTGELFF.

The chain links TRBV6-1 to TRBJ2-7, with 9 bases lining up with TRBD1. CDR3 length: 14 amino acids. Germline V gene sequence: CDR1 MNHNS, CDR2 SASEGT. The V gene end was trimmed by 2 bases and the J gene end by 6 bases; junction bases not matched to a gene: 5. The CDR3 region has the DNA TGTGCCAGCAGTGAACCGGGACAGGGAGGCGAGCAGTACTTC. Translation gives CASSEPGQGGEQYF.

The rearrangement links TRBV19 to TRBJ2-3, with TRBD2 identical over 12 bases. Germline lookup yields CDR1 LNHDA and CDR2 SQIVND (reference sequence). V lost 5 bases to trimming and J lost 5 bases; unmatched junction nucleotides: 2. The CDR3 loop spans 14 amino acids. As DNA, the CDR3 is TGTGCCAGTAGTTCTAGCGGGAGGGGAGATACGCAGTATTTT. It codes for CASSSSGRGDTQYF.

The rearrangement joins TRBV3-1 (or the pseudogene TRBV3-2) to TRBJ2-2; D not resolved. Germline V lookup: CDR1 LGHDT, CDR2 YNNKEL (reference sequence). The V and J ends lost 0 bases and 3 bases respectively, with 14 bases between them. There are 17 residues in the CDR3. The CDR3 loop is CASSQDGPYSYTGELFF. The CDR3 region has the DNA TGTGCCAGCAGCCAAGATGGGCCATACTCTTACACCGGGGAGCTGTTTTTT.

This sequence joins TRBV9 and TRBJ2-3, with 13 bases matching TRBD2. Germline CDR1 is SGDLS and CDR2 is YYNGEE. With 3 bases clipped from V and 3 bases from J, the junction kept 7 bases outside the gene matches. The CDR3 is made up of 17 amino acids. This chain's CDR3 is CASSAEGGLAGTDTQYF. Here the CDR3 DNA reads TGTGCCAGCAGCGCTGAGGGGGGACTAGCGGGAACAGATACGCAGTATTTT.

This clone has only one observation. The V and J genes are TRBV10-3 and TRBJ2-7; D is perhaps TRBD2 (6 bases). Germline CDR1 reads ENHRY; CDR2 reads SYGVKD. CDR3 length equals 13 residues. Trimming removed 4 bases from V and 2 bases from J, with 9 bases in between. The CDR3 DNA sequence: TGTGCCATCAGTGGCGGACTAACCTACGAGCAGTACTTC. Translation: CAISGGLTYEQYF.

This sequence joins TRBV24-1 and TRBJ2-5; D remains unclear. The CDR3 loop spans 15 amino acids. V was pared by 3 bases and J by 5 bases, with 15 bases between. CDR1 is KGHDR and CDR2 is SFDVKD in the germline V gene. The CDR3 loop is CATSDIRLGGETQYF. In DNA form, the CDR3 reads TGTGCCACCAGTGATATTAGGCTAGGCGGTGAGACCCAGTACTTC.